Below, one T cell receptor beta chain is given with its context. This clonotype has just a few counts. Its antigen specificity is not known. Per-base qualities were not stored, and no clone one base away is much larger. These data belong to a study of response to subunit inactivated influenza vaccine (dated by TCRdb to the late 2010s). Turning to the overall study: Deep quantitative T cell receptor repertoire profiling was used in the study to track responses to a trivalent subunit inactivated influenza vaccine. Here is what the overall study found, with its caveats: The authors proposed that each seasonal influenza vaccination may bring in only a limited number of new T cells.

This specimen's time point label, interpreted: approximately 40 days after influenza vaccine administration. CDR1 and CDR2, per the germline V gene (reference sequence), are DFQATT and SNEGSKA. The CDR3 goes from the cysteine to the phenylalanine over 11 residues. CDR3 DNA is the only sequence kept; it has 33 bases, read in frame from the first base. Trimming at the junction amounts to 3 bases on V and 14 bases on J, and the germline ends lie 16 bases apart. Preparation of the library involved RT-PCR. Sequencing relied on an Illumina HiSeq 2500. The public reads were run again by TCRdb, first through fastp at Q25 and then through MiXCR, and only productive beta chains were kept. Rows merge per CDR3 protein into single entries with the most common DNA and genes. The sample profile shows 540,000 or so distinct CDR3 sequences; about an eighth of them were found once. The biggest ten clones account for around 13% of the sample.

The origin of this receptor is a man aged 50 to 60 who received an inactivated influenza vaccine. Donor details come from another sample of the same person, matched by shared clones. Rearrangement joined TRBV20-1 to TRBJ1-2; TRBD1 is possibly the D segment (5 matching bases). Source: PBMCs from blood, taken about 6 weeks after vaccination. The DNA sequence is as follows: TGCAGTGCTAGTACCCGACAGACTCAGACCTTC. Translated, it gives CSASTRQTQTF.